Listed below are T cell receptor beta chains from one sample, sequenced in a study of shared clonotypes between healthy human individuals. Some clones are missing from TCRdb's copy, which holds only in-frame ones; the method was immunoSEQ multiplex PCR. The sample yields 660,000 or so clones, approximately 96% seen once. Sequenced input: naive CD8+ T cells sorted from blood. These receptors originate from a woman aged 25 to 45 in good health. CDR3s leave out the opening cysteine and the closing phenylalanine or tryptophan.

V	J	CDR3
TRBV6-5	TRBJ2-7	ASSYQGPYEQY
TRBV28	-	ASSDTLIETGSYEQY
TRBV11-2	TRBJ2-7	ASSLGWTARASYEQY
TRBV5-4	TRBJ2-7	ASSLRGYEQY
TRBV27	TRBJ2-7	ASGRYEQY
TRBV4-1	TRBJ2-6	ASSLRDRGSSGANVLT
TRBV4-1	TRBJ1-2	ASSLDQGANYGYT
TRBV30	TRBJ1-4	AWQGNTNEKLF
TRBV28	TRBJ1-2	ASYITGTTNYGYT
TRBV28	TRBJ2-3	ASTKTSGSGGTDTQY
TRBV13	TRBJ2-5	ASSPRGDGVETQY
TRBV4-2	TRBJ1-3	ASSFWGHGGNTIY
TRBV7-6	TRBJ2-7	ASSDRAGGYEQY
TRBV27	TRBJ2-1	ASSLYSINNEQF
TRBV11-3	TRBJ2-1	ASSGPGDPLQQF
TRBV2	TRBJ2-7	ASSVGLEQY
TRBV7-9	TRBJ1-4	ASSHGTGGLGEKLF
TRBV25-1	TRBJ2-7	ASSHPSGEQY
TRBV5-1	TRBJ1-2	ASSPRTGDGYT
TRBV5-6	TRBJ2-7	ASTDSEDEQY
TRBV7-9	TRBJ1-4	ASRTDRTGEKLF
TRBV11-2	TRBJ2-1	ASSFGGYNKISYNEQF